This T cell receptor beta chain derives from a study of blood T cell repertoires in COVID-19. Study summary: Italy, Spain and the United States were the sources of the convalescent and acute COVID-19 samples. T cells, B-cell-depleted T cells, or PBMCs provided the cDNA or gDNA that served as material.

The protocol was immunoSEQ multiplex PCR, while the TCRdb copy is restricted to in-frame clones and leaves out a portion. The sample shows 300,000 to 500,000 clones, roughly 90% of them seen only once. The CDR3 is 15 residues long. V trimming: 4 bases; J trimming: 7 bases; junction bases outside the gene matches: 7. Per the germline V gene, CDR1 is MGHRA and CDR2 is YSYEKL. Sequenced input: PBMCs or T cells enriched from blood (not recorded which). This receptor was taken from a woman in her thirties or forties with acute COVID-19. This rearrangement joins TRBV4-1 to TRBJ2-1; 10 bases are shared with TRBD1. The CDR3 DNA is TGCGCCAGCAGCCCGGGGACAGGGGTTAGGAATGAGCAGTTCTTC. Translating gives CASSPGTGVRNEQFF.